This T cell receptor (beta chain) originates from a study of T-cell memory formation after mild COVID-19. This clonotype appeared many times. Between the trimmed V and J ends, which lost 4 bases and 4 bases, there was a span of 16 bases. CDR1 and CDR2 (germline): SGHAT, FQDESV (reference sequence). The CDR3 has 15 amino acids. Using its own MiXCR run on the 5' RACE reads, TCRdb lists one record per CDR3 protein. This sample has about 620,000 distinct CDR3 sequences, with 15% to 20% found just once. This TCR derives from an adult woman who had mild COVID-19 (a few samples of this study predate the infection). Cell type and time point are not known. Source material: PBMCs or a T cell subset sorted from them (not recorded which). The V gene is TRBV11-1, the J gene TRBJ1-2, with D unresolved. In DNA, the CDR3 is TGTGCCAGCAGCTCCCCCGCTCATGGAAGCTATGGCTACACCTTC. Translated: CASSSPAHGSYGYTF.